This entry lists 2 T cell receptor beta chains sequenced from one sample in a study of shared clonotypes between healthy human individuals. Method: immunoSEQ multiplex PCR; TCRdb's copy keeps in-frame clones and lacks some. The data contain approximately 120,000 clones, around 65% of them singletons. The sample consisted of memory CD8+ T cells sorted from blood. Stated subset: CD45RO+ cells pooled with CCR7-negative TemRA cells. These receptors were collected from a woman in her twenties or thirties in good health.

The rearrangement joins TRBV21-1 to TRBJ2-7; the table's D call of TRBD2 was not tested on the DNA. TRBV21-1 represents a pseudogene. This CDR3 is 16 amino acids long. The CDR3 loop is CASSNVSGRPNYEQYF. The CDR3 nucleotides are TGTGCCAGCAGCAATGTTAGCGGGAGACCTAACTACGAGCAGTACTTC.

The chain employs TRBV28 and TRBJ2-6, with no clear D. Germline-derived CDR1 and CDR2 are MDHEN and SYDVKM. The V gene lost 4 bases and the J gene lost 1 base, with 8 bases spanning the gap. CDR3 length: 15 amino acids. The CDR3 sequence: CASSYEISGANVLTF. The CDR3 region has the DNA TGTGCCAGCAGTTATGAGATATCTGGGGCCAACGTCCTGACTTTC. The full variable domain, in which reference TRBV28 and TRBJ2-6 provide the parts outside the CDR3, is DVKVTQSSRYLVKRTGEKVFLECVQDMDHENMFWYRQDPGLGLRLIYFSYDVKMKEKGDIPEGYSVSREKKERFSLILESASTNQTSMYLCASSYEISGANVLTFGAGSRLTVL.